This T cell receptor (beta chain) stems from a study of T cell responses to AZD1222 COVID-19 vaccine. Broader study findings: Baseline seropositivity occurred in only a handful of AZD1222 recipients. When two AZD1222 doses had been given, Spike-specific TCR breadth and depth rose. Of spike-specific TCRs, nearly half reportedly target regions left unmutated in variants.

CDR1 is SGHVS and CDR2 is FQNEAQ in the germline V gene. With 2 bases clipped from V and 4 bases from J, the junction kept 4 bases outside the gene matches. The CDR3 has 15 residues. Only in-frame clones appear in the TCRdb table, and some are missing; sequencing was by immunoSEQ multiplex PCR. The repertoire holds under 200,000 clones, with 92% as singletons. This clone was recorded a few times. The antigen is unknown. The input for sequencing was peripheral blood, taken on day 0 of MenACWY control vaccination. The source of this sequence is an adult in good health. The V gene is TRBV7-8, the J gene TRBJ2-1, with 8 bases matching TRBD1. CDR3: CASSLPWDRYNEQFF. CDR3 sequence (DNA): TGTGCCAGCAGCTTACCCTGGGACAGGTACAATGAGCAGTTCTTC.